This entry lists 18 T cell receptor beta chains sequenced from one sample in a study of T cell clusters in autoimmune cytopenias. TRB was amplified by touch-down multiplex PCR, primer pools A and B combined. TCRdb derives one entry per CDR3 protein from the multiplex PCR reads, leaving out DNA. Reported are thousands of distinct CDR3 sequences; the ten largest clones contain 34%. TRB was amplified from approximately 250 ng of peripheral blood genomic DNA per sample. These data were also reused for a study on T cell repertoires in aging, cancer and after chemotherapy.

Sequencing was done on a sample of peripheral blood. The receptors were gathered from a human donor in good health.

CDR3 residues: CASSITRDTQYF. The chain carries TRBV19 and TRBJ2-3; the TCRdb call, TRBD2, lacks DNA for checking. The CDR3 consists of 12 residues. Germline-derived CDR1 and CDR2 are LNHDA and SQIVND (reference sequence).

The CDR3 loop is CASSSSNTGELFF. The J gene is TRBJ2-2, the V gene TRBV27. The CDR3 consists of 13 residues. CDR1 MNHEY and CDR2 SMNVEV come from the germline V gene (reference sequence).

The chain joins TRBV27 to TRBJ1-5. The germline V gene encodes CDR1 MNHEY and CDR2 SMNVEV (reference sequence). This CDR3 region has 13 residues. This CDR3 reads CASSLSGAQPQHF.

This clonotype registers medium-sized by frequency. The chain recombines TRBV29-1 with TRBJ1-2; without DNA, the TCRdb call of TRBD1 cannot be checked. The CDR3 totals 11 residues. Germline V gene data show CDR1 as SQVTM and CDR2 as ANQGSEA. The CDR3 sequence is CSGQGDYGYTF. The full variable domain, in which reference TRBV29-1 and TRBJ1-2 provide the parts outside the CDR3, is SAVISQKPSRDICQRGTSLTIQCQVDSQVTMMFWYRQQPGQSLTLIATANQGSEATYESGFVIDKFPISRPNLTFSTLTVSNMSPEDSSIYLCSGQGDYGYTFGSGTRLTVV.

This chain links TRBV15 with TRBJ2-7. Per the germline V gene, CDR1 is LNHNV and CDR2 is YYDKDF (reference sequence). The CDR3 spans 13 residues. The CDR3 is CATSKEYSYEQYF.

The chain carries TRBV19 and TRBJ1-5. The germline V gene has CDR1 LNHDA and CDR2 SQIVND (reference sequence). The CDR3 is made up of 14 amino acids. The CDR3 protein is CASKASRLGQPQHF. The entire variable domain, with the rest obtained from reference TRBV19 and TRBJ1-5, is as follows: DGGITQSPKYLFRKEGQNVTLSCEQNLNHDAMYWYRQDPGQGLRLIYYSQIVNDFQKGDIAEGYSVSREKKESFPLTVTSAQKNPTAFYLCASKASRLGQPQHFGDGTRLSIL.

This chain uses TRBV13 with TRBJ1-5. The CDR3 extends over 12 amino acids. Germline V CDR1 and CDR2: PRHDT, FYEKMQ (reference sequence). CDR3 in amino acids: CASSLGGQPQHF.

Frequency places this clonotype as medium-sized. J is TRBJ2-1 and V is TRBV6-6. Germline V gene lookup returns CDR1 MNHNY and CDR2 SVGAGI (reference sequence). The CDR3 totals 12 residues. CDR3 protein: CASSYGRSEQFF.

This clonotype registers medium-sized by frequency. The chain is built from TRBV19 and TRBJ2-1; TCRdb proposes TRBD2, but this gene call is untestable without DNA. The CDR3 is 15 amino acids. Germline CDR1 and CDR2: LNHDA and SQIVND (reference sequence). The CDR3 is CASSDLAGDYNEQFF.

V and J are TRBV12-5 and TRBJ2-7; TCRdb's D call of TRBD1 is untestable without DNA. The CDR3 contains 14 residues. Germline CDR1 reads LGHNT; CDR2 reads FRNRAP. The chain's CDR3 is CASGASDPPGEQYF. Filled out from reference TRBV12-5 and TRBJ2-7, the complete variable domain reads DARVTQTPRHKVTEMGQEVTMRCQPILGHNTVFWYRQTMMQGLELLAYFRNRAPLDDSGMPKDRFSAEMPDATLATLKIQPSEPRDSAVYFCASGASDPPGEQYFGPGTRLTVT.

Considering frequency, this clonotype is medium-sized (0.01 to 0.1%). The V gene is TRBV6-5, the J gene TRBJ1-2; absent DNA, TCRdb's TRBD1 call cannot be checked. This CDR3 has 13 amino acids. Germline loops: CDR1 MNHEY, CDR2 SVGAGI. The CDR3: CASTQGANYGYTF.

The chain is built from TRBV12-3 or TRBV12-4 and TRBJ1-4. The CDR3 is made up of 13 amino acids. This chain's CDR3 is CASRRSSNEKLFF.

The chain is built from TRBV27 and TRBJ2-7. Germline assignment: CDR1 MNHEY and CDR2 SMNVEV (reference sequence). The CDR3 has 11 residues. The CDR3 protein is CASSFPYEQYF.

This clonotype is identified as medium-sized from frequency. This rearrangement joins TRBV6-6 to TRBJ2-5; the TCRdb call, TRBD2, lacks DNA for checking. Germline V CDR1 and CDR2: MNHNY, SVGAGI (reference sequence). The CDR3 totals 12 residues. This chain's CDR3 is CASRWTSGGQYF.

By frequency, this clonotype is medium-sized. The V and J genes are TRBV27 and TRBJ1-3. Germline values: CDR1 MNHEY, CDR2 SMNVEV (reference sequence). The CDR3 runs to 14 residues. The CDR3 reads CASRVSGTFGTIYF.

The J gene is TRBJ1-6, the V gene TRBV18; TCRdb calls TRBD1, which cannot be checked without DNA. Germline V gene data show CDR1 as KGHSH and CDR2 as LQKENI. This CDR3 contains 17 residues. CDR3: CASSPLGQGAYNSPLHF.

The chain couples TRBV5-1 to TRBJ1-2; TCRdb returns TRBD1, unconfirmable since there is no DNA. CDR1 and CDR2 (germline): SGHRS, YFSETQ. The CDR3 contains 17 residues. CDR3 sequence: CASSLQQGSGSPYGYTF.

This clonotype is deemed medium-sized by its frequency. The chain uses TRBV19 and TRBJ1-1; without DNA, the TCRdb call of TRBD1 cannot be checked. The CDR3 contains 11 residues. Germline CDR1 is LNHDA and CDR2 is SQIVND (reference sequence). The CDR3 spells CASRGDRRAFF.